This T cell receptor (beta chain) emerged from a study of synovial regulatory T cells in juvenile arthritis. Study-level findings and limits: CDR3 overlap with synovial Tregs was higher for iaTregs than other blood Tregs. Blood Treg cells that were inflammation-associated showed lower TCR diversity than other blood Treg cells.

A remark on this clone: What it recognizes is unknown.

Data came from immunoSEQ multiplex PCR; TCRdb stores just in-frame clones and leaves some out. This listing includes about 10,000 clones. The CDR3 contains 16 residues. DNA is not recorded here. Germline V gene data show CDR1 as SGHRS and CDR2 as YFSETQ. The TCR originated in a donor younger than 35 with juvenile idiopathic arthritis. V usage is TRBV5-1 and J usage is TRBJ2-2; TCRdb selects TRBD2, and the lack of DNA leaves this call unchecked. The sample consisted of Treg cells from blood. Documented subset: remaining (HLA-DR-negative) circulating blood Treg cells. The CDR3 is CASSLAGAPNTGELFF. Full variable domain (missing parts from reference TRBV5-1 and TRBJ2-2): KAGVTQTPRYLIKTRGQQVTLSCSPISGHRSVSWYQQTPGQGLQFLFEYFSETQRNKGNFPGRFSGRQFSNSRSEMNVSTLELGDSALYLCASSLAGAPNTGELFFGEGSRLTVL.